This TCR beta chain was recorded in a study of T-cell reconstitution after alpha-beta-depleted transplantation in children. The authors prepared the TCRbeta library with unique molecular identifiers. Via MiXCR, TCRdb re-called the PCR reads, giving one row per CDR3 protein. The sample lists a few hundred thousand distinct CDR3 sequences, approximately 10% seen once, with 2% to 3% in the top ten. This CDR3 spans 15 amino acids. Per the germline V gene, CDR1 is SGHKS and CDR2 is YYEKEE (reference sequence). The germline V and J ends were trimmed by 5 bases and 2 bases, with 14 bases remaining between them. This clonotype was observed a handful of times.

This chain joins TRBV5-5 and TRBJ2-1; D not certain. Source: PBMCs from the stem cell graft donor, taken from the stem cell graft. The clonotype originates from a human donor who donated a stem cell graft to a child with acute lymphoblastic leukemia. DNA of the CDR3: TGTGCCAGCAGTCCGTTTCGCTCCGCCTACAATGAGCAGTTCTTC. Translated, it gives CASSPFRSAYNEQFF.